This T cell receptor beta chain was identified during a study of shared clonotypes between healthy human individuals. Study-level points and caveats: Depth was large, yet rarefaction showed that sorted-subset sequencing was incomplete. Clonotype sharing among donors was thought likely to change with sequencing depth. Naive subsets generally exceeded memory subsets in estimated richness.

CD45RA+ naive and CD45RA-negative memory subsets were separated from CD4+ cells. Method: immunoSEQ multiplex PCR; TCRdb's copy keeps in-frame clones and lacks some. The sample includes roughly 1,100,000 clones, about 80% of them seen just once. On this clone itself: Its antigen is unidentified.

The CDR3 is 12 amino acids. The V gene is TRBV12-1, the J gene TRBJ2-7. TRBV12-1 is a known pseudogene. The sequenced material came from memory CD4+ T cells sorted from blood. As to subset: CD45RA-negative fraction. This TCR was sampled from a man aged 18 to 35 in good health. CDR3 nucleotide sequence: TGTGCCACTACATTTTGGCTTGGTCGGCAGTACTTC. Its protein is CATTFWLGRQYF.